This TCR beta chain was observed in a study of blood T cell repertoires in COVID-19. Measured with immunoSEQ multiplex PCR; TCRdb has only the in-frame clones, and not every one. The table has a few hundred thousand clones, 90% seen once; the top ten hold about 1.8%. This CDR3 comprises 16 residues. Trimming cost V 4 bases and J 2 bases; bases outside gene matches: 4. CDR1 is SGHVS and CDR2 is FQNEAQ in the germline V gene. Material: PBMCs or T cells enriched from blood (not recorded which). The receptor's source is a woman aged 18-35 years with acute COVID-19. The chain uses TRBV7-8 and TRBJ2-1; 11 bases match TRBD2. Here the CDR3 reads CASSSLAGVPYNEQFF. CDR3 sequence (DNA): TGTGCCAGCAGCTCACTAGCGGGAGTACCCTACAATGAGCAGTTCTTC. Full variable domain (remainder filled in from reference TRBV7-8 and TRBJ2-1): GAGVSQSPRYKVAKRGQDVALRCDPISGHVSLFWYQQALGQGPEFLTYFQNEAQLDKSGLPSDRFFAERPEGSVSTLKIQRTQQEDSAVYLCASSSLAGVPYNEQFFGPGTRLTVL.